The 26 T cell receptor beta chains in this list originate from one sample, sequenced in a study of T cell repertoires in cytomegalovirus infection. One entry per CDR3 protein results from TCRdb running MiXCR on the reads. The sample contains nearly 650,000 distinct CDR3 sequences, 20% to 25% of which appear only once. Sequenced input: CD8+ T cells from PBMCs. Receptors originate from a human donor in good health (CMV status not recorded). Some clones in this sample may be carry-over from other donors' samples.

The V and J genes are TRBV7-2 and TRBJ2-1, with D perhaps TRBD2 (5 bases). Trimming pared 2 bases from V and 4 bases from J, leaving 12 bases between. This CDR3 has 15 amino acids. Germline V CDR1 and CDR2: SGHTA, FQGNSA. CDR3 loop: CASSLRGNHYNEQFF. Written as DNA, the CDR3 is TGTGCCAGCAGCTTACGGGGAAATCATTACAATGAGCAGTTCTTC.

A few counts support this clonotype. J is TRBJ2-2 and V is TRBV7-8; D is unresolved. CDR3 length equals 15 residues. Germline CDR1 and CDR2: SGHVS and FQNEAQ. Trimming removed 4 bases from V and 0 bases from J, with 9 bases in between. This chain's CDR3 is CASSWHPANTGELFF. Here the CDR3 DNA reads TGTGCCAGCAGCTGGCACCCGGCGAACACCGGGGAGCTGTTTTTT.

This clonotype was observed at least ten times. The J gene is TRBJ2-7, the V gene TRBV7-9; D possibly matches TRBD1 or TRBD2 (5 bases each). Germline values: CDR1 SEHNR, CDR2 FQNEAQ (reference sequence). V dropped 6 bases and J dropped 4 bases, with 13 bases sitting between them. CDR3 length: 13 residues. The DNA of the CDR3 is TGTGCCAGCAGTCAGAGGGGCGATTACGAGCAGTACTTC. Residues: CASSQRGDYEQYF.

The V gene is TRBV29-1, the J gene TRBJ2-7; weak D call: TRBD1 (6 bases). This CDR3 spans 14 amino acids. Between the trimmed V and J ends, which lost 6 bases and 5 bases, there was a span of 20 bases. Germline CDR1 and CDR2: SQVTM and ANQGSEA. CDR3 DNA: TGCAGCGTCCGGACAGCTCCTACCTTCCACGAGCAGTACTTC. This codes for CSVRTAPTFHEQYF.

This clonotype was observed a few times. This sequence joins TRBV15 and TRBJ2-7, with D perhaps TRBD2 (6 bases). The CDR3 is 15 residues long. V was clipped by 0 bases and J by 2 bases, with 11 bases between them. Germline CDR1 and CDR2: LNHNV and YYDKDF (reference sequence). The CDR3 spells CATSRDAGSPYEQYF. For the CDR3, the DNA is TGTGCCACCAGCAGAGATGCGGGGTCCCCCTACGAGCAGTACTTC. The full variable domain, completed using reference TRBV15 and TRBJ2-7, is DAMVIQNPRYQVTQFGKPVTLSCSQTLNHNVMYWYQQKSSQAPKLLFHYYDKDFNNEADTPDNFQSRRPNTSFCFLDIRSPGLGDTAMYLCATSRDAGSPYEQYFGPGTRLTVT.

This clonotype was seen a handful of times. This chain connects TRBV20-1 to TRBJ1-2; tentative D call: TRBD1 (5 bases). The CDR3 has 12 residues. Germline V gene lookup returns CDR1 DFQATT and CDR2 SNEGSKA (reference sequence). V was trimmed by 0 bases and J by 8 bases, leaving 10 bases between them. This CDR3 is CSARDRGKGYTF. The CDR3, as DNA: TGCAGTGCTAGAGATCGGGGGAAAGGCTACACCTTC.

In this sample, this clonotype turned up a few times. The chain has TRBV7-9 and TRBJ1-2; D might be TRBD1 (6 bases). Germline V gives CDR1 SEHNR, CDR2 FQNEAQ (reference sequence). This CDR3 is 14 amino acids long. Trimming stripped 1 base from V and 6 bases from J, with 12 bases between. CDR3 nucleotides: TGTGCCAGCAGCTTAGTTATGGCAGGGGATGGCTACACCTTC. It specifies CASSLVMAGDGYTF.

In its sample, this clonotype was seen a few times. The chain has TRBV7-9 and TRBJ1-1; D remains ambiguous. The CDR3 runs to 15 residues. Trimming took off 8 bases at V and 1 base at J, with 17 bases between the two ends. Germline CDR1 reads SEHNR; CDR2 reads FQNEAQ (reference sequence). The CDR3 spells CASDLLLGGNTEAFF. CDR3 nucleotide sequence: TGTGCCAGCGACCTGCTGCTTGGTGGGAACACTGAAGCTTTCTTT.

V gene TRBV6-5 combines with J gene TRBJ1-1; 8 bases are a match to TRBD1. V shed 7 bases and J 8 bases; nucleotides not matched to a gene: 21. The germline CDR1 and CDR2 sequences are MNHEY and SVGAGI. The CDR3 consists of 17 residues. The CDR3 loop is CASIGAQGGLGDLEAFF. The CDR3 DNA sequence: TGTGCCAGCATAGGGGCACAGGGGGGCCTGGGGGATCTCGAAGCTTTCTTT.

The chain recombines TRBV12-3 or TRBV12-4 with TRBJ1-4; D perhaps matches TRBD1 (5 bases). Trimming removed 2 bases from V and 3 bases from J, with 10 bases in between. The CDR3 is made up of 15 amino acids. CDR3 amino acids: CASSLWGGANEKLFF. The CDR3 bases are TGTGCCAGCAGTTTATGGGGGGGGGCTAATGAAAAACTGTTTTTT.

This chain connects TRBV20-1 to TRBJ2-1; D uncertain. Germline V gives CDR1 DFQATT, CDR2 SNEGSKA (reference sequence). This CDR3 comprises 12 residues. V was cut by 3 bases and J by 4 bases, with 7 bases left in between. DNA of the CDR3: TGCAGTGCTAGCGTTGCTTACAATGAGCAGTTCTTC. Translation: CSASVAYNEQFF.

The chain uses TRBV5-1 and TRBJ2-1; 13 nucleotides align to TRBD2. CDR3 length: 15 amino acids. Germline trimming cut 4 bases from V and 4 bases from J; bases unmatched to any gene: 2. The V gene's germline CDR1 is SGHRS and CDR2 YFSETQ. The CDR3 DNA follows: TGCGCCAGCAGCATGACTAGCGGGGGGTACAATGAGCAGTTCTTC. It codes for CASSMTSGGYNEQFF.

In its sample, this clonotype was seen a few times. The V call is TRBV7-9, the J call TRBJ2-5; perhaps TRBD1 as D (6 bases). The germline CDR1 and CDR2 sequences are SEHNR and FQNEAQ (reference sequence). CDR3 size: 14 residues. V lost 7 bases and J lost 2, with 14 bases in between. Here the CDR3 DNA reads TGTGCCAGCATCACAGGGTCGGGGCAAGAGACCCAGTACTTC. As protein: CASITGSGQETQYF.

The table lists this clonotype with many counts. The genes are TRBV20-1 and TRBJ2-3; 10 positions match TRBD2. The junction had 10 bases not matched to a gene; V was cut back by 4 bases and J by 6 bases. The CDR3 is made up of 15 amino acids. Germline assignment: CDR1 DFQATT and CDR2 SNEGSKA (reference sequence). Here the CDR3 reads CSATQLAGDGDTQYF. The DNA of the CDR3 is TGCAGTGCTACCCAGCTAGCGGGGGATGGGGATACGCAGTATTTT.

A few counts support this clonotype. The chain is built from TRBV4-1 and TRBJ2-7, with 10 nucleotides matching TRBD2. Germline CDR1 is MGHRA and CDR2 is YSYEKL. V shed 1 base, J shed 2 bases, and the junction held 14 bases outside the gene matches. This CDR3 region has 19 residues. The CDR3 sequence is CASSQALAVAGGLPYEQYF. CDR3 DNA sequence: TGCGCCAGCAGCCAAGCCCTGGCGGTAGCGGGGGGCCTTCCCTACGAGCAGTACTTC.

The chain is built from TRBV29-1 and TRBJ2-1; D call uncertain. V lost 4 bases to trimming and J lost 5 bases, with 6 bases between them. Per germline, CDR1 SQVTM and CDR2 ANQGSEA. The CDR3 is made up of 11 amino acids. CDR3 amino acids: CSVVANNEQFF. In DNA form, the CDR3 reads TGCAGCGTTGTCGCGAACAATGAGCAGTTCTTC.

Ten or more counts support this clonotype. The gene calls are TRBV10-3 and TRBJ2-2; 10 bases fit TRBD1. This CDR3 has 16 residues. Germline V gene data show CDR1 as ENHRY and CDR2 as SYGVKD. With 11 bases clipped from V and 7 bases from J, the junction kept 16 bases outside the gene matches. The CDR3 DNA reads TGTGCCGTTTATACCCCGGGGACAGGGGAAGTCGGGGAGCTGTTTTTT. It translates to CAVYTPGTGEVGELFF.

This clonotype was detected many times. The chain couples TRBV11-1 to TRBJ2-3; 7 bases are a match to TRBD2. The CDR3 covers 15 residues. Per the germline V gene, CDR1 is SGHAT and CDR2 is FQDESV (reference sequence). J lost 4 bases, V lost 5 bases, and 9 bases had no gene match. The CDR3 nucleotides read TGTGCCAGCAGCCCGGAATGGACTAGTGCAGATACGCAGTATTTT. Translation gives CASSPEWTSADTQYF.

This chain uses TRBV28 with TRBJ1-5; D is unclear. CDR1 and CDR2 (germline): MDHEN, SYDVKM. V was trimmed by 7 bases and J by 1 base, leaving 11 bases between them. There are 14 residues in the CDR3. The DNA for the CDR3 is TGTGCCAGCACGCGGATAATCAGCAATCAGCCCCAGCATTTT. The encoded protein is CASTRIISNQPQHF.

This clonotype was observed a handful of times. The rearrangement links TRBV20-1 to TRBJ2-1, with TRBD2 identical over 8 bases. V shed 0 bases and J 2 bases; nucleotides not matched to a gene: 9. CDR1 is DFQATT, CDR2 SNEGSKA, per germline (reference sequence). The CDR3 spans 17 residues. DNA of the CDR3: TGCAGTGCTAGAGATACCGAGCGGGGGCCCGCCTACAATGAGCAGTTCTTC. It codes for CSARDTERGPAYNEQFF.

This clonotype has ten or more counts. The V call is TRBV7-2, the J call TRBJ2-2, with a tentative D call TRBD1 (6 bases). In germline, CDR1 is SGHTA, CDR2 FQGNSA. Trimming left V 3 bases short and J 0 bases short, with 14 bases between. The CDR3 loop spans 17 amino acids. The CDR3 DNA is TGTGCCAGCAGCTTCTCTTGGGGGCGTTCGAACACCGGGGAGCTGTTTTTT. It translates to CASSFSWGRSNTGELFF.

The chain is built from TRBV10-3 and TRBJ2-7; 10 nucleotides match TRBD1. This CDR3 has 13 residues. Germline CDR1 ENHRY, CDR2 SYGVKD. The CDR3: CATNRDRGNEQYF. The CDR3 nucleotides read TGTGCTACCAACCGGGACAGGGGTAACGAGCAGTACTTC.

The chain has TRBV12-3 or TRBV12-4 and TRBJ1-1; the D gene is possibly TRBD1 (5 bases). Trimming stripped 3 bases from V and 1 base from J, with 21 bases between. This CDR3 spans 18 amino acids. The CDR3 region is CASSFILRGVPENTEAFF. CDR3 nucleotide sequence: TGTGCCAGCAGTTTTATATTGCGGGGGGTTCCTGAGAACACTGAAGCTTTCTTT.

The CDR3 protein is CATSPPPGRGLDTGELFF. The DNA of the CDR3 is TGTGCCACCAGCCCACCCCCCGGACGGGGGCTTGACACCGGGGAGCTGTTTTTT. The chain links TRBV15 to TRBJ2-2, with D perhaps TRBD1 or TRBD2 (6 bases each). Trimming cost V 5 bases and J 3 bases, with 22 bases left between them. Germline CDR1 LNHNV, CDR2 YYDKDF (reference sequence). CDR3 length: 18 amino acids.

This clonotype was found a few times. The chain carries TRBV14 and TRBJ2-5; 10 bases line up with TRBD2. The trim removed 0 bases at V and 5 bases at J, leaving 6 bases unmatched. CDR3 length: 16 residues. Looked up from germline, CDR1 is SGHDN and CDR2 is FVKESK. The CDR3 is CASSQDSGGRLETQYF. The CDR3 DNA sequence: TGTGCCAGCAGCCAAGATAGCGGGGGGCGTTTGGAGACCCAGTACTTC.

This clonotype was counted only a few times. This chain joins TRBV28 and TRBJ1-3; TRBD1 is a possible D gene (6 bases). This CDR3 has 15 amino acids. The germline gives CDR1 MDHEN, CDR2 SYDVKM. The ends were cut back, 1 base at V and 3 bases at J, with 10 bases in the middle. As DNA, the CDR3 is TGTGCCAGCAGTTTATTGGGGGGCGGTGGAAACACCATATATTTT. The encoded protein is CASSLLGGGGNTIYF. Combining the CDR3 with reference TRBV28 and TRBJ1-3 gives the whole variable domain DVKVTQSSRYLVKRTGEKVFLECVQDMDHENMFWYRQDPGLGLRLIYFSYDVKMKEKGDIPEGYSVSREKKERFSLILESASTNQTSMYLCASSLLGGGGNTIYFGEGSWLTVV.